Sequencing of this T cell receptor (beta chain) was carried out in a study of technical replicates of blood from several donors. CDR3 length: 16 residues. With 0 bases clipped from V and 4 bases from J, the junction kept 3 bases outside the gene matches. Germline loops: CDR1 SGHRS, CDR2 YFSETQ. Using immunoSEQ multiplex PCR, the repertoire was profiled, and TCRdb retains in-frame clones only, with some absent. Of about 13,000 clones in the sample, 80% to 90% are singletons; the top ten hold over 10%. This clonotype originated in a human donor in good health. The sequenced sample was PBMCs. The chain employs TRBV5-1 and TRBJ2-2; 10 nucleotides align to TRBD2. CDR3 residues: CASSLETSGLTGELFF. The CDR3 DNA sequence: TGCGCCAGCAGCTTGGAGACTAGCGGGCTCACCGGGGAGCTGTTTTTT.